In its sample, the clone carrying this T cell receptor beta chain was seen a few times. Its antigen is not identified. The repertoire was sequenced with immunoSEQ multiplex PCR; TCRdb's copy has only in-frame clones and lacks some. The data show about 40,000 clones, about 62% seen once. The CDR3 runs 15 residues. Germline lookup yields CDR1 LNHDA and CDR2 SQIVND (reference sequence). The V end lost 6 bases, the J end lost 0 bases, and 12 bases lay between the germline ends. It was after approximately 11 days of culture that CD4+ T cells were isolated. As their vaccination, participants received two doses of either BNT162b2 or mRNA-1273. The data derive from a study of vaccination effects on CD4 cells after COVID-19.

The sample consisted of CD4+ T cells from PBMCs cultured without peptide, taken after COVID-19 vaccination. The chain is built from TRBV19 and TRBJ1-5; D unresolved. The TCR was taken from a human donor who received a COVID-19 vaccine. The CDR3 DNA reads as TGTGCCAGTAGGGCAGGTTTTTATAGCAATCAGCCCCAGCATTTT. Encoded protein: CASRAGFYSNQPQHF.